Below are 29 T cell receptor beta chains sequenced from a single sample in a study of T-cell reconstitution after alpha-beta-depleted transplantation in children. A TCRbeta library incorporating unique molecular identifiers was prepared. TCRdb processed the PCR reads anew with MiXCR; each CDR3 protein has one entry. This sample has about 300,000 distinct CDR3 sequences, with around 9.1% found just once. Sequenced here: PBMCs, sampled before TCRalphabeta/CD19-depleted stem cell transplant. The receptors originated from a boy in the first two years of life with acute myeloid leukemia, due to receive a stem cell transplant.

This clonotype occurred many times. The CDR3 sequence: CASSLFGASGRNEQFF. CDR3 nucleotide sequence: TGTGCCAGCAGCCTTTTCGGGGCTAGCGGGAGAAATGAGCAGTTCTTC. J is TRBJ2-1 and V is TRBV9, with 10 bases fitting TRBD2. Germline V gene lookup returns CDR1 SGDLS and CDR2 YYNGEE. This CDR3 is built from 16 residues. The trim removed 4 bases at V and 7 bases at J, leaving 11 bases unmatched.

This clonotype was observed at least ten times. The J gene is TRBJ2-1, the V gene TRBV6-5, with TRBD1 identical over 11 bases. The CDR3 is 14 residues long. With 2 bases clipped from V and 11 bases from J, the junction kept 5 bases outside the gene matches. Germline CDR1 and CDR2: MNHEY and SVGAGI. The CDR3, as DNA: TGTGCCAGCAGTTACGGGACAGGGGGATACCAGCAGTTCTTC. Translation: CASSYGTGGYQQFF.

The sample holds many counts of this clonotype. The chain couples TRBV21-1 to TRBJ2-5. TRBV21-1 is classified as a pseudogene. The CDR3 covers 15 residues. The CDR3 here is CASTVKGEHRETQYF. CDR3 in DNA: TGTGCCAGCACCGTAAAAGGAGAACACCGTGAGACCCAGTACTTC.

This clonotype was detected many times. The chain carries TRBV5-1 and TRBJ1-4; 8 bases are a match to TRBD1. The CDR3 length is 17 residues. With V trimmed by 1 base and J by 3 bases, 8 bases remained unmatched. The germline V gene has CDR1 SGHRS and CDR2 YFSETQ. The CDR3 spells CASSLTQGAPSNEKLFF. DNA of the CDR3: TGCGCCAGCAGCTTGACCCAGGGGGCACCCTCTAATGAAAAACTGTTTTTT.

In its sample, this clonotype was seen many times. The rearrangement joins TRBV20-1 to TRBJ2-3, with TRBD1 matching over 9 bases. This CDR3 contains 12 residues. The germline CDR1 and CDR2 sequences are DFQATT and SNEGSKA (reference sequence). Trimming at V came to 6 bases and at J to 7 bases, leaving 5 bases not matched to a gene. The DNA for the CDR3 is TGCAGTGCAGACAGGGGGGGAAATACGCAGTATTTT. Its protein product is CSADRGGNTQYF.

This clonotype was recorded at least ten times. V usage is TRBV7-2 and J usage is TRBJ1-2, with 7 bases lining up with TRBD1. Trimming cost V 5 bases and J 8 bases; bases outside gene matches: 14. CDR3 length: 15 amino acids. Germline CDR1 SGHTA, CDR2 FQGNSA. The CDR3 spells CASSPRTGRGGGYTF. The DNA of the CDR3 is TGTGCCAGCAGCCCTCGGACAGGCCGAGGAGGAGGCTACACCTTC.

This clonotype has a handful of counts. The rearrangement uses TRBV29-1 and TRBJ1-2, with TRBD1 matching over 7 bases. The CDR3 is 14 amino acids. Per germline, CDR1 SQVTM and CDR2 ANQGSEA. Losses at the gene ends were 3 bases for V and 0 bases for J; bases not matched to a gene: 4. The CDR3 bases are TGCAGCGTTGATCGACAGGGCCCTAACTATGGCTACACCTTC. Its translation: CSVDRQGPNYGYTF.

In its sample, this clonotype was seen many times. V is TRBV6-5 and J is TRBJ1-3; possible D gene TRBD1, 5 bases. Germline CDR1 reads MNHEY; CDR2 reads SVGAGI. CDR3 size: 18 residues. V was clipped by 0 bases and J by 0 bases, with 15 bases between them. The CDR3: CASSYSRAFFYSGNTIYF. DNA for the CDR3: TGTGCCAGCAGTTACTCCAGGGCCTTCTTCTACTCTGGAAACACCATATATTTT.

V usage is TRBV5-8 and J usage is TRBJ1-5; D not certain. Germline assignment: CDR1 SGHTS and CDR2 YDEGEE. The CDR3 runs 14 residues. Trimming cost V 1 base and J 4 bases, with 9 bases left between them. The CDR3 is CASSLITANQPQHF. In DNA form, the CDR3 reads TGTGCCAGCAGCTTGATCACAGCGAATCAGCCCCAGCATTTT.

The rearrangement uses TRBV7-3 and TRBJ2-7, with 7 bases identical to TRBD2. Germline CDR1 reads SGHTA; CDR2 reads FQGTGA. The V segment lost 2 bases and the J segment 3 bases; nucleotides outside the gene matches: 7. The CDR3 totals 15 residues. CDR3 nucleotide sequence: TGTGCCAGCAGCTTACGCGGCGGGAGCGACTACGAGCAGTACTTC. Its translation is CASSLRGGSDYEQYF.

This chain links TRBV12-3 or TRBV12-4 with TRBJ2-5; 10 bases align to TRBD2. V lost 6 bases to trimming and J lost 5 bases; unmatched junction nucleotides: 12. The CDR3 spans 16 residues. The CDR3 region is CASRQRSGGTKETQYF. CDR3 DNA: TGTGCCAGCAGACAACGTAGCGGGGGGACCAAGGAGACCCAGTACTTC.

This clonotype has at least ten counts. The chain joins TRBV5-1 to TRBJ2-5; possible D gene TRBD2, 5 bases. The length of the CDR3 is 13 residues. Trimming removed 0 bases from V and 4 bases from J, with 7 bases in between. Germline CDR1 SGHRS, CDR2 YFSETQ. CDR3 DNA: TGCGCCAGCAGCTTGGCACGGGGAGAGACCCAGTACTTC. Translating gives CASSLARGETQYF.

Notes on this clonotype: Since a much larger clone is just one base distant, this may be a read error. This chain uses TRBV10-3 with TRBJ2-7; 9 nucleotides line up with TRBD1. The CDR3 is made up of 16 amino acids. Looked up from germline, CDR1 is ENHRY and CDR2 is SYGVKD. Losses at the gene ends were 2 bases for V and 4 bases for J; bases not matched to a gene: 9. In DNA form, the CDR3 reads TGTGCCATCAGTGAGCTCCGGTACAGGGGGCCGTACGAGCAGTACTTC. Protein sequence: CAISELRYRGPYEQYF.

Ten or more counts support this clonotype. The chain links TRBV28 to TRBJ2-1; D ambiguous. Trimming removed 3 bases at V and 10 bases at J, with 4 bases between. CDR1 MDHEN and CDR2 SYDVKM come from the germline V gene. This CDR3 is built from 10 residues. The CDR3 spells CASSLREQFF. The DNA of the CDR3 is TGTGCCAGCAGTTTGAGAGAGCAGTTCTTC.

This clonotype was seen at least ten times. The chain recombines TRBV4-1 with TRBJ2-1; 8 bases line up with TRBD2. CDR1 MGHRA and CDR2 YSYEKL come from the germline V gene. There are 17 residues in the CDR3. The V and J ends lost 0 bases and 1 base, in that order; junction bases with no gene match: 5. The CDR3 nucleotides read TGCGCCAGCAGCCAAGAAAGGGCTAGCGGGTCCTACAATGAGCAGTTCTTC. Translated, it gives CASSQERASGSYNEQFF.

This clonotype was seen more than once but under ten times. This chain uses TRBV11-2 with TRBJ2-4; D may be TRBD1 (5 bases). Trimming cost V 3 bases and J 3 bases, with 21 bases left between them. CDR3 length: 18 amino acids. Per the germline V gene, CDR1 is SGHAT and CDR2 is FQNNGV. Here the CDR3 reads CASSFPIGLGQCKNIQYF. CDR3 nucleotides: TGTGCCAGCAGCTTTCCCATCGGCCTCGGACAATGCAAAAACATTCAGTACTTC.

Points on this clonotype: A much larger clone sits a single nucleotide away, making a read error possible. CDR3 region: CASSLGHPNIEAFF. As DNA, the CDR3 is TGTGCCAGCAGCTTAGGGCACCCGAACATTGAAGCTTTCTTT. The chain carries TRBV7-9 and TRBJ1-1, with D uncertain. The CDR3 covers 14 residues. The germline CDR1 and CDR2 sequences are SEHNR and FQNEAQ (reference sequence).

This clonotype was detected ten times or more. This sequence joins TRBV12-3 or TRBV12-4 and TRBJ1-2; 7 bases map to TRBD1. V trimming: 2 bases; J trimming: 5 bases; junction bases outside the gene matches: 5. The CDR3 totals 14 residues. DNA of the CDR3: TGTGCCAGCAGTTTATCGGGGACAGAGTATGGCTACACCTTC. Encoded protein: CASSLSGTEYGYTF.

This clonotype was counted many times. The V gene is TRBV18, the J gene TRBJ2-7, with D perhaps given as TRBD1 or TRBD2 (5 bases each). Trimming cost V 0 bases and J 2 bases, with 11 bases left between them. The CDR3 covers 15 residues. Germline V gives CDR1 KGHSH, CDR2 LQKENI. The CDR3 region has the DNA TGTGCCAGCTCACCACCGGGGGATGGGGCCTACGAGCAGTACTTC. Amino acid sequence: CASSPPGDGAYEQYF.

In regard to this clonotype: This may arise from a read error, as a much more abundant clone is one base away. This chain connects TRBV6-2 or TRBV6-3 to TRBJ2-1; D call uncertain. V lost 6 bases, J lost 9 bases, and 9 bases lay in between. CDR3 size: 11 residues. The germline CDR1 and CDR2 sequences are MNHEY and SVGEGT. CDR3 in DNA: TGTGCCAGCAGGTTAGGAGTTGAGCAGTTCTTC. It specifies CASRLGVEQFF.

Many counts were recorded for this clonotype. The gene calls are TRBV7-9 and TRBJ2-5, with D maybe TRBD2 (6 bases). Germline V gene sequence: CDR1 SEHNR, CDR2 FQNEAQ (reference sequence). This CDR3 spans 16 amino acids. Trimming removed 3 bases from V and 1 base from J, with 15 bases in between. CDR3 sequence: CASSFPEEGTQETQYF. CDR3 DNA sequence: TGTGCCAGCAGCTTTCCAGAGGAGGGGACCCAAGAGACCCAGTACTTC.

The chain combines TRBV4-3 with TRBJ1-2; TRBD1 matches at 9 bases. The length of the CDR3 is 14 residues. Losses at the gene ends were 0 bases for V and 8 bases for J; bases not matched to a gene: 4. From germline, CDR1 is LGHNA and CDR2 YSLEER. CDR3 residues: CASSQEQGARGYTF. CDR3 nucleotides: TGCGCCAGCAGCCAAGAACAGGGGGCGCGGGGCTACACCTTC.

This clonotype came up many times. J is TRBJ1-5 and V is TRBV18; 11 bases agree with TRBD1. CDR1 and CDR2 (germline): KGHSH, LQKENI. The CDR3 extends over 15 amino acids. Unmatched junction bases numbered 9, after V lost 5 bases and J lost 9 bases. This CDR3 reads CASSSSPGTGGPQHF. CDR3 bases: TGTGCCAGCTCATCGAGTCCCGGGACAGGGGGGCCCCAGCATTTT.

This clonotype has at least ten counts. The chain has TRBV7-3 and TRBJ1-3; D not certain. CDR3 length equals 15 residues. Trimming took off 0 bases at V and 8 bases at J, with 14 bases between the two ends. Germline CDR1 reads SGHTA; CDR2 reads FQGTGA. DNA for the CDR3: TGTGCCAGCAGCTTAACGTCTTACCCCGGGGACACCATATATTTT. It encodes CASSLTSYPGDTIYF.

As DNA, the CDR3 is TGTGCCAGCAGTTCCGTCCCGGGACAGGGAAGGGGGGGCTACACCTTC. This encodes CASSSVPGQGRGGYTF. This chain uses TRBV28 with TRBJ1-2; 9 nucleotides line up with TRBD1. V lost 4 bases and J lost 8; bases outside the gene matches: 14. This CDR3 is built from 16 residues. Germline loops: CDR1 MDHEN, CDR2 SYDVKM.

This clonotype was seen at least ten times. The V and J genes are TRBV27 and TRBJ1-2; D unresolved. Looked up from germline, CDR1 is MNHEY and CDR2 is SMNVEV (reference sequence). CDR3 length equals 13 residues. The V and J ends lost 2 bases and 4 bases respectively, with 8 bases between them. CDR3 sequence (DNA): TGTGCCAGCAGTTTAACTCAGTTCTATGGCTACACCTTC. As protein: CASSLTQFYGYTF.

This clonotype was counted between two and nine times. One junction end does not reproduce the germline sequence, and a read error may be involved. The V and J genes are TRBV27 and TRBJ2-7, with D possibly matching TRBD2 (6 bases). This CDR3 has 11 amino acids. Germline V gene data show CDR1 as MNHEY and CDR2 as SMNVEV (reference sequence). DNA of the CDR3: TGTGCCAGCAGTTTACTCGGGACTGTGGTGTTC. As protein: CASSLLGTVVF.

The chain employs TRBV6-1 and TRBJ2-5; D gene ambiguous. V gave up 6 bases and J gave up 3 bases, with 17 bases separating them. The CDR3 is 15 amino acids. Looked up from germline, CDR1 is MNHNS and CDR2 is SASEGT. DNA of the CDR3: TGTGCCAGCAGACCGGCCGCCCGCAACAAAGAGACCCAGTACTTC. Its translation is CASRPAARNKETQYF.

Notes on this clonotype: A clone one base away is much larger, so this may be a read error. The rearrangement joins TRBV28 to TRBJ2-3, with D tentatively TRBD1 (5 bases). The J call could be wrong; TRBJ1-5 is a better fit for the DNA end. CDR3 size: 19 residues. Germline V gene lookup returns CDR1 MDHEN and CDR2 SYDVKM. Written as DNA, the CDR3 is TGTGCCAGCAGTCCCATGAGTTTCCGGGGGGGACGGGGCACAGATACGCAGCATTTT. As protein: CASSPMSFRGGRGTDTQHF.